The clone carrying this T cell receptor beta chain was found many times. The antigen is not known. This entry is derived from a study of metastatic and nonmetastatic thyroid tumors. At the level of the study: Across blood and tumor or nodule tissue, repertoires from malignant and benign thyroid patients were compared with one another.

Each patient came to thyroid surgery without any prior treatment (of any kind). The authors' processing: Construction of a distant-metastasis classifier for papillary thyroid cancer relied on CDR3 differences across clinicopathological groups. TCRdb re-clonotyped the PCR reads through MiXCR. TCRdb assigned the V and J calls; the authors' analysis was not used. The profile shows more than 20,000 clones, under 30% of them singletons. Whole-study results and caveats: A significant increase in TCR beta diversity was reportedly seen in malignant thyroid tumors relative to benign nodules, in blood and tumor.

The clonotype originates from a male donor with papillary thyroid cancer or a benign thyroid nodule (not recorded which). Some clones in this sample may be carry-over from other donors' samples. Input material: tumor tissue.

Written as DNA, the CDR3 is TGTGCCAGCAGTCCCCTTAAAAATTCTGGGGCCAACGTCCTGACTTTC. Its translation: CASSPLKNSGANVLTF. V gene TRBV28 combines with J gene TRBJ2-6; D is unresolved. CDR3 length: 16 amino acids. V was pared by 5 bases and J by 1 base, with 12 bases between. CDR1 and CDR2 from the germline V gene are MDHEN and SYDVKM.